This T cell receptor beta chain was sequenced for a study of regulatory T cells in long-lasting Graves disease. On the study more broadly: Positivity for TSH receptor antibodies plus over 5 years of antithyroid drugs meant persistent Graves' disease.

CDR3 size: 13 residues. The germline V and J ends were trimmed by 4 bases and 7 bases, with 14 bases remaining between them. Per germline, CDR1 SGHRS and CDR2 YFSETQ. Stated time point: persistent/refractory GD, antithyroid drugs over 5 years with positive TRAb. Scientists built the TCR library using RNA that was extracted from PBMCs. This clonotype was seen ten or more times. CDR3-region Arm-PCR and iRepertoire HTBI primers produced the TCR beta libraries. MiXCR was run by TCRdb on the multiplex PCR reads, yielding one entry per CDR3 protein. Here the sample spans 350,000 to 500,000 distinct CDR3 sequences, 21% being singletons.

Source: peripheral blood mononuclear cells (PBMCs), taken when the disease was refractory, from a patient treated with antithyroid drugs. The receptor was derived from a female donor with Graves disease. This sequence joins TRBV5-1 and TRBJ1-2; unclear D gene. CDR3 sequence (DNA): TGCGCCAGCAGCGGGCAGGTGCAAGCTGGCTACACCTTC. This translates into CASSGQVQAGYTF. The full variable domain, completed using reference TRBV5-1 and TRBJ1-2, is KAGVTQTPRYLIKTRGQQVTLSCSPISGHRSVSWYQQTPGQGLQFLFEYFSETQRNKGNFPGRFSGRQFSNSRSEMNVSTLELGDSALYLCASSGQVQAGYTFGSGTRLTVV.